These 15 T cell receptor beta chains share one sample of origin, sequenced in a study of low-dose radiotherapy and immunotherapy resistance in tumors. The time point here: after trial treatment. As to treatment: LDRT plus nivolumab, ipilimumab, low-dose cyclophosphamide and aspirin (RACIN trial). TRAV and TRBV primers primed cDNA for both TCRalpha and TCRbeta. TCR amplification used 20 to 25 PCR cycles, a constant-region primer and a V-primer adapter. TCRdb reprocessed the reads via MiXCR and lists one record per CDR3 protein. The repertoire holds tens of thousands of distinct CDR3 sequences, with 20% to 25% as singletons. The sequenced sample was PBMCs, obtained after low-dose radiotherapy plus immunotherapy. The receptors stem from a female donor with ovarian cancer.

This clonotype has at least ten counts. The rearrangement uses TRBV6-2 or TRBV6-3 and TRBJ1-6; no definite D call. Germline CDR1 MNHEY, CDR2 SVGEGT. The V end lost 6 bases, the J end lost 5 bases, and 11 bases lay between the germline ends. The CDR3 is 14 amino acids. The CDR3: CASSQSWNNSPLHF. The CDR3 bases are TGTGCCAGCAGCCAAAGCTGGAATAATTCACCCCTCCACTTT.

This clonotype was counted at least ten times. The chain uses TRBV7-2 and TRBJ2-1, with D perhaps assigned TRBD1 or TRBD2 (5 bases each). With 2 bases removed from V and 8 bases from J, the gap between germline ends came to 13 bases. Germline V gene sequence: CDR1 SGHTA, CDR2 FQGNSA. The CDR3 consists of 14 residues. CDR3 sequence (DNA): TGTGCCAGCAGCTTATTTACTAGGGGAGATGAGCAGTTCTTC. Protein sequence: CASSLFTRGDEQFF.

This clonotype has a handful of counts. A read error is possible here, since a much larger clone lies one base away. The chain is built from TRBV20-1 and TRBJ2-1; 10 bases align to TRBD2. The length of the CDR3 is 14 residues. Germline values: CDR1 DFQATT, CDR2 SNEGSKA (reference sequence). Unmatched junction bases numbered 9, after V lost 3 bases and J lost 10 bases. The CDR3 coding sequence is TGCAGTGCTAGCCCTAGCGGGGGTTCGTACGAGCAGTTCTTC. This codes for CSASPSGGSYEQFF.

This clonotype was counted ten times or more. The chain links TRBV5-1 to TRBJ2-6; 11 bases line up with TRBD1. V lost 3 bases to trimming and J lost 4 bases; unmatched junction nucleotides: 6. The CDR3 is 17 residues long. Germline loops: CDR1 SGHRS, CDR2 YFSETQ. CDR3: CASSSGQGAPGANVLTF. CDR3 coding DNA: TGCGCCAGCAGCTCCGGACAGGGGGCGCCGGGGGCCAACGTCCTGACTTTC.

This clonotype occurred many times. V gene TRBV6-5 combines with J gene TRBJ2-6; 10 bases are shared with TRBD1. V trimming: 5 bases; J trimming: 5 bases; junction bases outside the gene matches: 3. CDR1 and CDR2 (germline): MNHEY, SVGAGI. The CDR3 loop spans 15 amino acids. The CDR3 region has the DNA TGTGCCAGCAGTGACAGGGGGCGGAGGGCCAACGTCCTGACTTTC. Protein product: CASSDRGRRANVLTF.

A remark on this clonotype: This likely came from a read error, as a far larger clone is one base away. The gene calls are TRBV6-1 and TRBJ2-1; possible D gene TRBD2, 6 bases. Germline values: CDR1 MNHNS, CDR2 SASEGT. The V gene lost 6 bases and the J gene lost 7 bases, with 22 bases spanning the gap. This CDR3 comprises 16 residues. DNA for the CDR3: TGTGCCAGCAGCCGCTCGATAGGGCGGGGCGGGAATGAGCAGTTCTTC. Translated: CASSRSIGRGGNEQFF.

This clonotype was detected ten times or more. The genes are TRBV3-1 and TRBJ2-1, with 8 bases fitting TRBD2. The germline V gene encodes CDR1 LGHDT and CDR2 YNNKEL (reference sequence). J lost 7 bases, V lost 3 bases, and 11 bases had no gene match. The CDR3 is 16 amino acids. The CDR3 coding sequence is TGTGCCAGCAGCCATCAGGGGACTAGTTATGTGAATGAGCAGTTCTTC. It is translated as CASSHQGTSYVNEQFF.

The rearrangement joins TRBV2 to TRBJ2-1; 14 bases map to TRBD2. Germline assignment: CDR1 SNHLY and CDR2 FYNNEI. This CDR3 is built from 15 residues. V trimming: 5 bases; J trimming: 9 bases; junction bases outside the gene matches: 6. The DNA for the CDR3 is TGTGCCAGCAGTAGAGGACTAGCGGGGGGTGGTGAGCAGTTCTTC. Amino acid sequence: CASSRGLAGGGEQFF.

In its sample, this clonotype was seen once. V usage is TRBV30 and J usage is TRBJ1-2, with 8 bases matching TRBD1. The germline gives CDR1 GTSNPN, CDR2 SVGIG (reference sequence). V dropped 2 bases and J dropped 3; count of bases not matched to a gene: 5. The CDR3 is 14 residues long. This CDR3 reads CAWSPQTGDYGYTF. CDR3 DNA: TGTGCCTGGAGTCCCCAGACAGGGGACTATGGCTACACCTTC. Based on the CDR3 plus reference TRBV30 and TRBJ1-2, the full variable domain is SQTIHQWPATLVQPVGSPLSLECTVEGTSNPNLYWYRQAAGRGLQLLFYSVGIGQISSEVPQNLSASRPQDRQFILSSKKLLLSDSGFYLCAWSPQTGDYGYTFGSGTRLTVV.

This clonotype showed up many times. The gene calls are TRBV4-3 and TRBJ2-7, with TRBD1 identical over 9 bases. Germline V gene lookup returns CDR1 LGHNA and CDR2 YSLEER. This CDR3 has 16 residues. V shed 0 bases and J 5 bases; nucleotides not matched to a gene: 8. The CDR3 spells CASSQELGTGSHEQYF. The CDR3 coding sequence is TGCGCCAGCAGCCAAGAATTAGGGACAGGGTCCCACGAGCAGTACTTC.

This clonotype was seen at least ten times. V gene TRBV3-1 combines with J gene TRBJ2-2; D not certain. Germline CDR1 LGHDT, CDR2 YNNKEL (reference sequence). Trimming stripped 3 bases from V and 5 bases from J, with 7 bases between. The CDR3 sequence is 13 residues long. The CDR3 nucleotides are TGTGCCAGCAGCCAGCAACAGACCGGGGAGCTGTTTTTT. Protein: CASSQQQTGELFF.

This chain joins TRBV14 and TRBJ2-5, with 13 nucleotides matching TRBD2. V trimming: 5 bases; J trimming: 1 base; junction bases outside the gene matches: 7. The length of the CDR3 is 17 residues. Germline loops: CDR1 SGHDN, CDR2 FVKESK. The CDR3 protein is CASSARTSGSLQETQYF. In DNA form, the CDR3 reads TGTGCCAGCAGCGCGAGGACTAGCGGGAGTCTCCAAGAGACCCAGTACTTC.

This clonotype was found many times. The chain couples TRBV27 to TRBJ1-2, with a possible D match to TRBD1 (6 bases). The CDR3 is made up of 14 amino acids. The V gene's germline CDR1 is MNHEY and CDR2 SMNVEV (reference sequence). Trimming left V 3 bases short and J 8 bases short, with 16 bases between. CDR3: CASSFRSTGSGYTF. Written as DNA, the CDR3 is TGTGCCAGCAGTTTCCGAAGTACAGGGAGCGGCTACACCTTC.

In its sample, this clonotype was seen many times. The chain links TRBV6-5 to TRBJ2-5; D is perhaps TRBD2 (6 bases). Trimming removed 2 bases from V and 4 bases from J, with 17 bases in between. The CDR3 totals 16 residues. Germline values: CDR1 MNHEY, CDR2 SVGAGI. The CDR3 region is CASSYGGGFTLETQYF. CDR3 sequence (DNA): TGTGCCAGCAGTTACGGGGGAGGCTTCACCCTAGAGACCCAGTACTTC.

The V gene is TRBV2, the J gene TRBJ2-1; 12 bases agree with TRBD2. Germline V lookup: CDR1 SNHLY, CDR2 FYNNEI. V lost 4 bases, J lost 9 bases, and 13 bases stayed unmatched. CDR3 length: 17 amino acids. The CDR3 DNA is TGTGCCAGCAGTGCTAGGGCCCCTAGCGGGGGGGCGGTTGAGCAGTTCTTC. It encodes CASSARAPSGGAVEQFF.